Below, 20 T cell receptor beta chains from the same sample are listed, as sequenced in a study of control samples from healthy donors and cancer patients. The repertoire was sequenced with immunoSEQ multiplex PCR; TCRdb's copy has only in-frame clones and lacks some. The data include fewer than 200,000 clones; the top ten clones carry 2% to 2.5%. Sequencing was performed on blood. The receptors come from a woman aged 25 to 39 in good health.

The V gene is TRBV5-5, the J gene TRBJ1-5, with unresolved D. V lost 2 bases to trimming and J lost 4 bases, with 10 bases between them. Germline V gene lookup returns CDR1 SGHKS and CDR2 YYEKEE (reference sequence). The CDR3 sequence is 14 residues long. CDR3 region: CASSFHVRNQPQHF. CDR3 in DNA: TGTGCCAGCAGCTTCCACGTCCGGAATCAGCCCCAGCATTTT.

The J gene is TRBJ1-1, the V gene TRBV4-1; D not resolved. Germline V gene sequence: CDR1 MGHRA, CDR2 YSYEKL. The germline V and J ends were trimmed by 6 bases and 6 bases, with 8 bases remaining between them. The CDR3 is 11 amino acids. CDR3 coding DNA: TGCGCCAGCAGGGAAAATTCTGAAGCTTTCTTT. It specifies CASRENSEAFF.

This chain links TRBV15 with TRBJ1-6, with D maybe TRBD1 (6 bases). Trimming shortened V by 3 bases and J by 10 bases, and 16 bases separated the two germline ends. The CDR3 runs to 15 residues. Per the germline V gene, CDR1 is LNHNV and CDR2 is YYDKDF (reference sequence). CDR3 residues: CATSRGGGRFSPLHF. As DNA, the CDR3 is TGTGCCACCAGCAGGGGCGGGGGGCGGTTCTCACCCCTCCACTTT.

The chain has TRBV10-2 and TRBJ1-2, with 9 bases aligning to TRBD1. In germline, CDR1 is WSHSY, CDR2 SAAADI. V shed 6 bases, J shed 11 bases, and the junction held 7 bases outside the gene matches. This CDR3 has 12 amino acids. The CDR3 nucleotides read TGCGCCAGCAGGGACAGGGGAAATGATTACACCTTC. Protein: CASRDRGNDYTF.

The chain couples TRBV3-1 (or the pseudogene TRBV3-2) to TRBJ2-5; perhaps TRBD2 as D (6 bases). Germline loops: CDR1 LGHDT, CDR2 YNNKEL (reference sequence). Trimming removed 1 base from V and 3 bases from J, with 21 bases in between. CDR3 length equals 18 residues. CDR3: CASSQGVWRWRGEETQYF. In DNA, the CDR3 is TGTGCCAGCAGCCAAGGGGTCTGGCGCTGGAGGGGAGAAGAGACCCAGTACTTC.

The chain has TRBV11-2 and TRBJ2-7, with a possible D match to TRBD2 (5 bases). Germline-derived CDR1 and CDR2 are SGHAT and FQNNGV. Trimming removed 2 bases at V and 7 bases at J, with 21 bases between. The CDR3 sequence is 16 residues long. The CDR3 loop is CASSLNGFPTRGEQYF. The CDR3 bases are TGTGCCAGCAGCTTAAATGGCTTCCCCACACGAGGGGAGCAGTACTTC. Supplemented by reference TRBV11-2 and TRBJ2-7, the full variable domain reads EAGVAQSPRYKIIEKRQSVAFWCNPISGHATLYWYQQILGQGPKLLIQFQNNGVVDDSQLPKDRFSAERLKGVDSTLKIQPAKLEDSAVYLCASSLNGFPTRGEQYFGPGTRLTVT.

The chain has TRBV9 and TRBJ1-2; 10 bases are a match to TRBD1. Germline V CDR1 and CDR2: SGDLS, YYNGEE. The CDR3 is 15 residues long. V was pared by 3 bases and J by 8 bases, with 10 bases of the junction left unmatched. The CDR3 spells CASSDSGQGLGGYTF. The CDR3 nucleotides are TGTGCCAGCAGCGACTCGGGACAGGGGCTGGGAGGCTACACCTTC.

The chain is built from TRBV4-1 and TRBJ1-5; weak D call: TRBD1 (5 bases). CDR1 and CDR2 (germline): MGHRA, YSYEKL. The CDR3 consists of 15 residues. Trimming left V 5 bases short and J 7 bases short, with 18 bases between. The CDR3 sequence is CASSARGKIHQPQHF. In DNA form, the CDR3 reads TGCGCCAGCAGCGCCCGGGGGAAAATTCACCAGCCCCAGCATTTT.

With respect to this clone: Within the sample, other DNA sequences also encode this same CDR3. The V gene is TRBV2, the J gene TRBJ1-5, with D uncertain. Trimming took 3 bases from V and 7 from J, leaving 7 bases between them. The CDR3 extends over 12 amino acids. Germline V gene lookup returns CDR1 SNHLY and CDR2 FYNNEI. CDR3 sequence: CASSEGGQPQHF. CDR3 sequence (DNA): TGTGCCAGCAGTGAGGGTGGGCAGCCCCAGCATTTT.

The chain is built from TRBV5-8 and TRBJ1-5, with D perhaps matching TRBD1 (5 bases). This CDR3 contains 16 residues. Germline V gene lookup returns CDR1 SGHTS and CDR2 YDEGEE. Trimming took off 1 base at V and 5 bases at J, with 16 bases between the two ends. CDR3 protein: CASSLKTGMGDQPQHF. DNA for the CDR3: TGTGCCAGCAGCTTGAAAACGGGGATGGGGGATCAGCCCCAGCATTTT.

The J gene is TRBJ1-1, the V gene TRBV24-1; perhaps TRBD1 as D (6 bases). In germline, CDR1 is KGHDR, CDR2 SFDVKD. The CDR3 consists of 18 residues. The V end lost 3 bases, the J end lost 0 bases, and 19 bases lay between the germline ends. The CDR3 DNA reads TGTGCCACCAGTGATGCGACTTACAGGGAAGGAGTGAACACTGAAGCTTTCTTT. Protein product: CATSDATYREGVNTEAFF.

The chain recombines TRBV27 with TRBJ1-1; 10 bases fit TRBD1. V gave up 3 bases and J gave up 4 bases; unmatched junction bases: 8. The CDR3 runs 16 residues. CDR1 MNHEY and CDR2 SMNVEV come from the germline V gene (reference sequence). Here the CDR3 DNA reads TGTGCCAGCAGTTTCGACAGGGGGCGGAGGAGCACTGAAGCTTTCTTT. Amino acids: CASSFDRGRRSTEAFF.

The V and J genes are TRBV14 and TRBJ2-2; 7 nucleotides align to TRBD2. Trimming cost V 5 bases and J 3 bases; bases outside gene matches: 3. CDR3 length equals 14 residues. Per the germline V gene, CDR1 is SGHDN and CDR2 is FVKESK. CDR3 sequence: CASSRLAYTGELFF. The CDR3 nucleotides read TGTGCCAGCAGCAGACTAGCCTACACCGGGGAGCTGTTTTTT.

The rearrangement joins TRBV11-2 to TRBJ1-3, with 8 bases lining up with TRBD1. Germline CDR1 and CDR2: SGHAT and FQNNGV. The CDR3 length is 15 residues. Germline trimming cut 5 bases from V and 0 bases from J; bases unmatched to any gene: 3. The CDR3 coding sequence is TGTGCCAGCAGCATTACAGGGGGCTCTGGAAACACCATATATTTT. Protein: CASSITGGSGNTIYF.

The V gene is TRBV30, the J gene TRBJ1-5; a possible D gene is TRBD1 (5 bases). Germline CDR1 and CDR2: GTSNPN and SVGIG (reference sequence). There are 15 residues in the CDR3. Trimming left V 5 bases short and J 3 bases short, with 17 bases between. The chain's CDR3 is CAWSDPRVNNQPQHF. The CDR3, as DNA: TGTGCCTGGTCCGACCCCAGGGTTAACAATCAGCCCCAGCATTTT.

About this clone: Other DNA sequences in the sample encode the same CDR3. This CDR3 is CAISESPGAGGYTF. CDR3 DNA sequence: TGTGCCATCAGTGAATCGCCAGGGGCGGGTGGCTACACCTTC. The rearrangement links TRBV10-3 to TRBJ1-2, with D maybe TRBD1 (6 bases). Trimming shortened V by 3 bases and J by 7 bases, and 15 bases separated the two germline ends. The CDR3 length is 14 residues. Germline V gene sequence: CDR1 ENHRY, CDR2 SYGVKD.

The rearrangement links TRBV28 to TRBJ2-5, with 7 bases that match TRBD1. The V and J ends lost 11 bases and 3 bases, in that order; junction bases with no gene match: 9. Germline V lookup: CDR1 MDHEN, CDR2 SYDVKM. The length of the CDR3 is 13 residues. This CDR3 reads CAAGGAAKETQYF. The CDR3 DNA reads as TGTGCCGCAGGGGGAGCGGCCAAAGAGACCCAGTACTTC.

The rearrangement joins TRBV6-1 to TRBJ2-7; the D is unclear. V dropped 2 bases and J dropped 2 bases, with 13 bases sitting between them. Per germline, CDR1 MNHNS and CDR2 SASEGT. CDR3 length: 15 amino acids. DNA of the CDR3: TGTGCCAGCAGTGAACCAGGACGGACGACCTACGAGCAGTACTTC. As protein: CASSEPGRTTYEQYF.

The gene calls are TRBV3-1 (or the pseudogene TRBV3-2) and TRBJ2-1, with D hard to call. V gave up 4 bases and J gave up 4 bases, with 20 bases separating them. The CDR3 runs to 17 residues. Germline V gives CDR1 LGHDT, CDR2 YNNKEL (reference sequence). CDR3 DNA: TGTGCCAGCAGCCCCGGTCATCGCGGTGACGGGTACAATGAGCAGTTCTTC. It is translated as CASSPGHRGDGYNEQFF.

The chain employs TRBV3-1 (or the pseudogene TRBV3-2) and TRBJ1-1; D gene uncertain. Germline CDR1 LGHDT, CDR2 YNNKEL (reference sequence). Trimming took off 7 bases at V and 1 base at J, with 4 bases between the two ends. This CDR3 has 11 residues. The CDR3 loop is CASKKNTEAFF. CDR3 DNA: TGTGCCAGCAAAAAGAACACTGAAGCTTTCTTT.